This entry describes one T cell receptor (beta chain). V shed 6 bases and J 7 bases; nucleotides not matched to a gene: 8. The CDR3 is 14 residues long. Germline V gene sequence: CDR1 KGHSH, CDR2 LQKENI. The data were taken from a study of blood T cell repertoires in COVID-19. Background on the study: Specimens from acute and convalescent COVID-19 originated in the United States, Italy and Spain. Sample material is recorded as cDNA or gDNA derived from T cells, B-cell-depleted T cells, or PBMCs.

Produced via immunoSEQ multiplex PCR; TCRdb's table is partial and in-frame only. The top ten hold roughly 9.8% of the sample, which has about 130,000 clones, about 78% seen once. The chain uses TRBV18 and TRBJ2-1; TRBD2 matches at 8 bases. Sequencing was carried out using peripheral blood. The TCR sequence derives from a man aged 60 to 69 who had recovered from COVID-19. This CDR3 reads CASSPGGARNEQFF. The CDR3 DNA sequence: TGTGCCAGCTCTCCGGGAGGGGCGAGGAATGAGCAGTTCTTC.